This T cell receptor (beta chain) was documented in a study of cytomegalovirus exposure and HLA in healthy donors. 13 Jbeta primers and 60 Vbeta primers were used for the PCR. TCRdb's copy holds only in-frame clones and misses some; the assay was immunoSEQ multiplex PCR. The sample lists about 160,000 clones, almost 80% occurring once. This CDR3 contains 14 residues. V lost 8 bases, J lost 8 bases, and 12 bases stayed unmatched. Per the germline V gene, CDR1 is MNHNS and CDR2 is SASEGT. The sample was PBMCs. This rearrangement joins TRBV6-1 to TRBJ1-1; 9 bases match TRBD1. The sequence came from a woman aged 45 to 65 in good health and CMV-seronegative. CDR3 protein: CASQLGDRAPEAFF. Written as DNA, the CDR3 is TGTGCCAGCCAATTGGGGGACAGGGCCCCGGAAGCTTTCTTT.